This TCR beta chain was identified in a study of Ad26.COV2.S vaccination and SARS-CoV-2 variants. Study at large: Participant was drawn from the COV1001 Ad26.COV2.S trial arm. Notes on the study in general: People given the vaccine had a wider spike-specific TCR breadth than placebo recipients did.

The CDR3 contains 13 residues. V shed 7 bases and J shed 1 base, with 11 bases lying between them. Germline lookup yields CDR1 SGHRS and CDR2 YFSETQ. Comments on this clone: Its antigen is still unknown.

Treatment described: 19 received Ad26.COV2.S at low or high dose, single or two shots; 5 received placebo; per-sample allocation not given. Specimen acquisition occurred on day 63 following the initial vaccine or placebo injection. What was given as vaccine was an Ad26 vector encoding Wuhan-strain SARS-CoV-2 spike. Profiled with immunoSEQ multiplex PCR; TCRdb holds only in-frame clones, not every one. Of about 320,000 clones in the sample, roughly 90% were seen once. This receptor was taken from a person between 18 and 65 years old who received the Ad26.COV2.S COVID-19 vaccine or a placebo. This chain connects TRBV5-1 to TRBJ1-1; no reliable D call. This specimen consisted of peripheral blood, obtained in a trial of Ad26.COV2.S vaccine versus placebo. The DNA of the CDR3 is TGCGCCAGCGGGGTGGACCCGAACACTGAAGCTTTCTTT. Its translation: CASGVDPNTEAFF.